This T cell receptor (beta chain) came from a study of blood T cell repertoires in COVID-19 (dated by TCRdb to 2018 to 2021). For context, the study as a whole: The collaborator samples originated in the United States, Italy and Spain and spanned the acute and convalescent phases of COVID-19. The dataset comprised deeply sampled blood TCRbeta repertoires from subjects exposed to, actively infected with, or recovered from COVID-19. The material from the prospective study consisted of cDNA or gDNA derived from T cells, B-cell-depleted T cells, or PBMCs. Samples were obtained from the ongoing ImmuneRACE study (first 160 participants) and from 1,254 subjects provided by 6 global collaborators. Where available, HLA class I and class II types were obtained from metadata supplied by the sample provider rather than from assay-based typing. The repertoires were released in a freely available public database intended as a resource for research on the immune response to SARS-CoV-2. Sample metadata almost always included a de-identified subject ID, COVID-19 status, age in years and sex.

TCRbeta CDR3 regions were amplified from genomic DNA using the immunoSEQ Assay, a bias-controlled multiplex PCR. In the authors' own workflow: Within the assay, amplification of reference gene primers was used to estimate how many nucleated cells each sample contained. Sequence reads were collapsed and filtered to measure the absolute abundance of every unique TCRbeta CDR3 rearrangement. For each sample, productive Simpson clonality was calculated as the square root of Simpson's diversity index over productive rearrangements. TCRdb retrieved this table from immuneACCESS and kept in-frame rearrangements only. Not all clones are present; in checked studies, unresolved V genes account for under half, and no reason is known for the remainder. From that table come the V and J calls and clone size; the DNA was used to work out D and trimming. The sample records 130,000 or so clones, about nine tenths of which are singletons. The ten largest clones take up 2.5% of the sample.

The germline V gene encodes CDR1 KGHDR and CDR2 SFDVKD. After removal of 6 bases from V and 10 bases from J, the junction retains 15 bases not matched to a gene. The CDR3 measures 16 amino acids from cysteine to phenylalanine. Only the CDR3 DNA is retained, 48 bases long and in frame from the first base. A remark on this clone: The target of this receptor is not known. The sample holds no much larger clone one base away, and base qualities are not on file.

Results the study describes overall, beyond this receptor: Clinical and demographic metadata were provided uncurated, with the amount varying by source and participant.

One collaborating source in Seattle enrolled patients while the patients were actively infected and followed the patients over time throughout the course of disease. Each collaborating institution followed its own protocols to collect whole blood in K2EDTA tubes. For TCRbeta analysis, collaborators shipped samples as frozen whole blood, isolated PBMCs, or DNA extracted from either of those sample types. This receptor was obtained from a human donor with COVID-19, enrolled during active disease. The donor label of this sample is uncertain. The sequence links TRBV24-1 to TRBJ1-1, with TRBD1 identical over 11 junction bases. The sample taken for sequencing was peripheral blood. The DNA is TGTGCCACCAGTAAGGGGACAGGGGGTTTGGCGTCCCCAGCTTTCTTT. Translated, it gives CATSKGTGGLASPAFF.